This T cell receptor (beta chain) was captured by sequencing in a study of T cell repertoires in cytomegalovirus infection. Study background: HLA-B-restricted CMV epitopes that are well studied were used alongside recently identified HLA-C-restricted ones. General study points: Based on cumulative public TCR beta family frequency, carriers of CMV plus the relevant HLA were identified.

One entry per CDR3 protein, called by TCRdb with MiXCR from the reads. The repertoire holds about 330,000 distinct CDR3 sequences, with approximately 35% as singletons. This CDR3 region has 12 residues. The V segment lost 5 bases and the J segment 6 bases; nucleotides outside the gene matches: 4. Concerning this clonotype: Antigen specificity is unknown.

The TCR sequence derives from a human donor in good health (CMV status not recorded). Some clones in this sample may be carry-over from other donors' samples. The chain uses TRBV12-3 or TRBV12-4 and TRBJ2-7; TRBD1 matches at 7 bases. The specimen was cultured PBMCs, collected from culture after CMV antigen stimulation. The CDR3 DNA sequence: TGTGCCAGCAGTAGACAGGGAACCGAGCAGTACTTC. Residues: CASSRQGTEQYF.